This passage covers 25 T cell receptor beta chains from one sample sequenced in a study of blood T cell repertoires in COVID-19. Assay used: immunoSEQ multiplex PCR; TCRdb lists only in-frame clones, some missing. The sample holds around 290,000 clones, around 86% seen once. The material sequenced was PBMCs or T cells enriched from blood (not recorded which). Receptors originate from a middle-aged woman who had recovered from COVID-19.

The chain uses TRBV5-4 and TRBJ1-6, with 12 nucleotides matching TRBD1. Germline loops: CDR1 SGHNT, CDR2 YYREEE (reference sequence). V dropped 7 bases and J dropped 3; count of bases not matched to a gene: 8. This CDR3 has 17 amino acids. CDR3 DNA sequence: TGTGCCAGCCGGGACAGGGGGCAGTTTGGCTATAATTCACCCCTCCACTTT. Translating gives CASRDRGQFGYNSPLHF.

CDR3 protein: CATSRDRGLEGYTF. The CDR3 nucleotides read TGTGCCACCAGCAGGGACAGGGGTTTGGAGGGCTACACCTTC. V is TRBV15 and J is TRBJ1-2, with 9 bases aligning to TRBD1. The V gene end was trimmed by 3 bases and the J gene end by 8 bases; junction bases not matched to a gene: 7. CDR1 is LNHNV, CDR2 YYDKDF, per germline (reference sequence). This CDR3 comprises 14 residues.

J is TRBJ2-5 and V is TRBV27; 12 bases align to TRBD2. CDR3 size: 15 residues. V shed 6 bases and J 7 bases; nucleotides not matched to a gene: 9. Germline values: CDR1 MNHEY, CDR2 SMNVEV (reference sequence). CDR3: CASREQTSGGGTQYF. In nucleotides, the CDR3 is TGTGCCAGCAGGGAACAGACTAGCGGGGGAGGGACCCAGTACTTC.

This chain's CDR3 is CASSLVGTKAFF. The CDR3 bases are TGTGCCAGCAGCTTAGTTGGGACAAAAGCTTTCTTT. The V call is TRBV11-2, the J call TRBJ1-1; perhaps TRBD1 as D (6 bases). V shed 1 base and J shed 9 bases, with 9 bases lying between them. Germline CDR1 SGHAT, CDR2 FQNNGV. The CDR3 length is 12 residues.

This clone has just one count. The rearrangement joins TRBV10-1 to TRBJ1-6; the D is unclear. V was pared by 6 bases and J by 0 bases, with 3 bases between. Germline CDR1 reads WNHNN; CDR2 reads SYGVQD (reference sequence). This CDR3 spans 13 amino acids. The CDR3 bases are TGCGCCAGCAGGAGCTCCTATAATTCACCCCTCCACTTT. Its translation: CASRSSYNSPLHF.

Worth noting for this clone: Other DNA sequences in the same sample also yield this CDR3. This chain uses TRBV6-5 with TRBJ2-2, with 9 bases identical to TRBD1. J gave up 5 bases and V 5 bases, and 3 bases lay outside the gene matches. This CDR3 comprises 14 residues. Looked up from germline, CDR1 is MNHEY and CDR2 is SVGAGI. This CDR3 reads CASSRTGATGELFF. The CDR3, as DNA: TGTGCCAGCAGTAGGACAGGGGCAACCGGGGAGCTGTTTTTT.

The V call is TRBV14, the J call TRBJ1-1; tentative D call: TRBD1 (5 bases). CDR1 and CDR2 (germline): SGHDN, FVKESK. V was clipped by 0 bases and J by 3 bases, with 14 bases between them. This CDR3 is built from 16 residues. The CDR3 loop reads CASSQEGWGGYTEAFF. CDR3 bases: TGTGCCAGCAGCCAAGAAGGGTGGGGGGGTTACACTGAAGCTTTCTTT.

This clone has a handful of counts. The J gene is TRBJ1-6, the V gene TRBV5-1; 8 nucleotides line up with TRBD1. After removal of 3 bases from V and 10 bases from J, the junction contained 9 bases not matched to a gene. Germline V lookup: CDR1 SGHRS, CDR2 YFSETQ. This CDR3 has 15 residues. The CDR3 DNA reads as TGCGCCAGCAGCTCCGGACAGGGAGGTCAATCACCCCTCCACTTT. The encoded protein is CASSSGQGGQSPLHF.

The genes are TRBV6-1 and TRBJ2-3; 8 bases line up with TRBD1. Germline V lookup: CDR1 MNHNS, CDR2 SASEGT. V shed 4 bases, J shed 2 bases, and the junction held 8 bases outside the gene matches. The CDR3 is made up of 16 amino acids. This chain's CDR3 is CASSAGQGPVTDTQYF. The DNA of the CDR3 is TGTGCCAGCAGTGCCGGACAGGGACCTGTCACAGATACGCAGTATTTT.

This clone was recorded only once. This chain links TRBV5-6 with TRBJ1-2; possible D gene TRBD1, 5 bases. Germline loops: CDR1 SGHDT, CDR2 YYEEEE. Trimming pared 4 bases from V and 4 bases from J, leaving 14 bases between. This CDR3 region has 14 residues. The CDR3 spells CASSVLRGLYGYTF. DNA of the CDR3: TGTGCCAGCAGCGTTTTAAGGGGCCTCTATGGCTACACCTTC.

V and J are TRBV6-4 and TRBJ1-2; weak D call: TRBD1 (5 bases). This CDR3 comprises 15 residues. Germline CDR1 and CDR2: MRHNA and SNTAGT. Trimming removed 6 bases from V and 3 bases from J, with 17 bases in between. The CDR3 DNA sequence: TGTGCCAGCAGCCCGAGGACGGGGGATTACTATGGCTACACCTTC. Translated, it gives CASSPRTGDYYGYTF.

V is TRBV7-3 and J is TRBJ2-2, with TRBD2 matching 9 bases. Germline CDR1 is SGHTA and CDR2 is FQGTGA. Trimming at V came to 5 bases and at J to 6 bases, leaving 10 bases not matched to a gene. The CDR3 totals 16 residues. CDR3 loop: CASSPAAGGHAGELFF. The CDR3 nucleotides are TGTGCCAGCAGCCCAGCGGCGGGGGGGCACGCCGGGGAGCTGTTTTTT. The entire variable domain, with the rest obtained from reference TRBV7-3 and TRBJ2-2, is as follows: GAGVSQTPSNKVTEKGKYVELRCDPISGHTALYWYRQSLGQGPEFLIYFQGTGAADDSGLPNDRFFAVRPEGSVSTLKIQRTERGDSAVYLCASSPAAGGHAGELFFGEGSRLTVL.

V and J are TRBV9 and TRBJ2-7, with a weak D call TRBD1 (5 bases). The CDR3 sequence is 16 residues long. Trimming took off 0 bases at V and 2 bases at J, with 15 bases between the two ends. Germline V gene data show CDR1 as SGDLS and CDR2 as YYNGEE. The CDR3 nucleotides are TGTGCCAGCAGCGTAGCACCATCAGGCAGGGCCTACGAGCAGTACTTC. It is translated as CASSVAPSGRAYEQYF.

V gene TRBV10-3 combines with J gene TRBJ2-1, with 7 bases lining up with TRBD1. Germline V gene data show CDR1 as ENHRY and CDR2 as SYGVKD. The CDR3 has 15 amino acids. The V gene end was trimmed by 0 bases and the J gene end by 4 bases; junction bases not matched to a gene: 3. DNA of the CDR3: TGTGCCATCAGTGAGTCCCCGGGACAGTACAATGAGCAGTTCTTC. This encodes CAISESPGQYNEQFF.

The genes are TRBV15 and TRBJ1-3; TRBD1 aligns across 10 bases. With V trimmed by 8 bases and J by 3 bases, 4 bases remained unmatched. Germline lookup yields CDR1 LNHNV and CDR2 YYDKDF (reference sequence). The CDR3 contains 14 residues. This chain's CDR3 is CATWDRGFGNTIYF. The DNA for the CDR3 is TGTGCCACCTGGGACAGGGGTTTTGGAAACACCATATATTTT.

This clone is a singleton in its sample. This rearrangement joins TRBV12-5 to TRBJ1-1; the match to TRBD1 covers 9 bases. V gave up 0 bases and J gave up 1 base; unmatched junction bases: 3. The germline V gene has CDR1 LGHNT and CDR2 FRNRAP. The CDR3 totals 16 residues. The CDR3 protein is CASGLVQGAPNTEAFF. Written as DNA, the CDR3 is TGTGCTAGTGGTTTGGTACAGGGGGCACCGAACACTGAAGCTTTCTTT. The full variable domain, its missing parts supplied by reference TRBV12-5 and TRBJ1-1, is DARVTQTPRHKVTEMGQEVTMRCQPILGHNTVFWYRQTMMQGLELLAYFRNRAPLDDSGMPKDRFSAEMPDATLATLKIQPSEPRDSAVYFCASGLVQGAPNTEAFFGQGTRLTVV.

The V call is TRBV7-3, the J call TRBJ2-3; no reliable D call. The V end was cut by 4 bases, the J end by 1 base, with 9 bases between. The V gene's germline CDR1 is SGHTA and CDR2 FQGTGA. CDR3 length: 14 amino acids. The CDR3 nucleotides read TGTGCCAGCAGCTCAATAGCTGGCACAGATACGCAGTATTTT. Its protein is CASSSIAGTDTQYF.

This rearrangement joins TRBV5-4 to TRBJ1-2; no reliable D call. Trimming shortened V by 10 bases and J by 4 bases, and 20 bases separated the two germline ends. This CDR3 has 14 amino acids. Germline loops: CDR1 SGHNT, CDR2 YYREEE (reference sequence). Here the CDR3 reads CAVPAWRGTYGYTF. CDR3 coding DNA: TGTGCCGTACCGGCTTGGCGGGGTACCTATGGCTACACCTTC.

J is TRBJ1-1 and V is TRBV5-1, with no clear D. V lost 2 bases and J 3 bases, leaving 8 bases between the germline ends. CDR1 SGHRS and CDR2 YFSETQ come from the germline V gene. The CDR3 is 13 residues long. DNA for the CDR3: TGCGCCAGCAGCTTTCAGGTTGACACTGAAGCTTTCTTT. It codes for CASSFQVDTEAFF.

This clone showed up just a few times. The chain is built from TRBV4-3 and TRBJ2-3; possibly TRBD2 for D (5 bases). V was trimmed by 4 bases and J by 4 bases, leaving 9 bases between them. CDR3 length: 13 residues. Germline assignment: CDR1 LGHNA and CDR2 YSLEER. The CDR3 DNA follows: TGCGCCAGCAGCCTTGAGGGAGCAGATACGCAGTATTTT. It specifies CASSLEGADTQYF.

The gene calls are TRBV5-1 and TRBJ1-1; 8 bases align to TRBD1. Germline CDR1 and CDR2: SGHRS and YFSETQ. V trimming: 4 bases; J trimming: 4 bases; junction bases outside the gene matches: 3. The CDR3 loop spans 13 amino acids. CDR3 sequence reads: CASSVGQGTEAFF. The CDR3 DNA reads TGCGCCAGCAGCGTAGGACAGGGCACTGAAGCTTTCTTT.

CDR3 sequence: CASSSSDLREDGYTF. The CDR3 DNA is TGTGCCAGCAGCTCCTCGGACTTGAGAGAAGATGGCTACACCTTC. V gene TRBV7-3 combines with J gene TRBJ1-2, with D uncertain. The V end lost 4 bases, the J end lost 6 bases, and 18 bases lay between the germline ends. Germline CDR1 reads SGHTA; CDR2 reads FQGTGA. The CDR3 spans 15 residues.

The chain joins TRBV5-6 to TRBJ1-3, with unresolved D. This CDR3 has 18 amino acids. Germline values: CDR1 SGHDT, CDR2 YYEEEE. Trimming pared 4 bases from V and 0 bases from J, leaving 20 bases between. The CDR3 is CASSEARRHRTSGNTIYF. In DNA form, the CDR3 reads TGTGCCAGCAGCGAGGCCCGCCGGCACCGTACCTCTGGAAACACCATATATTTT.

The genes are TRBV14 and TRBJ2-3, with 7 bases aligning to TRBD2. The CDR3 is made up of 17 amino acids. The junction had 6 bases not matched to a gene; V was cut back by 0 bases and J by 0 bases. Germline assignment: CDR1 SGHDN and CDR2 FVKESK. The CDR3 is CASSQDSASGSTDTQYF. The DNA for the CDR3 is TGTGCCAGCAGCCAAGATTCGGCTAGCGGTAGCACAGATACGCAGTATTTT.

The CDR3 reads CSASSGFSYEQYF. CDR3 nucleotides: TGCAGTGCTAGTAGCGGATTTTCTTACGAGCAGTACTTC. V usage is TRBV20-1 and J usage is TRBJ2-7; possible D gene TRBD2, 6 bases. The V end lost 3 bases, the J end lost 4 bases, and 13 bases lay between the germline ends. CDR3 length: 13 residues. The germline V gene has CDR1 DFQATT and CDR2 SNEGSKA (reference sequence).